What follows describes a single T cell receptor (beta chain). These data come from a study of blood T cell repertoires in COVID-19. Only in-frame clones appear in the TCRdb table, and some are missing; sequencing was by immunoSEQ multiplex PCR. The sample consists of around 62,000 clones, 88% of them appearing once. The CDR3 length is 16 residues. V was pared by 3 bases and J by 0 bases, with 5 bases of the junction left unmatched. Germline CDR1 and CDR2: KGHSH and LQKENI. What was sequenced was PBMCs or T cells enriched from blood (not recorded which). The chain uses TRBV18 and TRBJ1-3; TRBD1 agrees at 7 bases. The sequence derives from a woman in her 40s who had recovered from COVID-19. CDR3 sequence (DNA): TGTGCCAGCTCACCGGGGACAGCCAGCTCTGGAAACACCATATATTTT. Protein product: CASSPGTASSGNTIYF. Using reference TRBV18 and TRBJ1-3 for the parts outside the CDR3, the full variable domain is NAGVMQNPRHLVRRRGQEARLRCSPMKGHSHVYWYRQLPEEGLKFMVYLQKENIIDESGMPKERFSAEFPKEGPSILRIQQVVRGDSAAYFCASSPGTASSGNTIYFGEGSWLTVV.